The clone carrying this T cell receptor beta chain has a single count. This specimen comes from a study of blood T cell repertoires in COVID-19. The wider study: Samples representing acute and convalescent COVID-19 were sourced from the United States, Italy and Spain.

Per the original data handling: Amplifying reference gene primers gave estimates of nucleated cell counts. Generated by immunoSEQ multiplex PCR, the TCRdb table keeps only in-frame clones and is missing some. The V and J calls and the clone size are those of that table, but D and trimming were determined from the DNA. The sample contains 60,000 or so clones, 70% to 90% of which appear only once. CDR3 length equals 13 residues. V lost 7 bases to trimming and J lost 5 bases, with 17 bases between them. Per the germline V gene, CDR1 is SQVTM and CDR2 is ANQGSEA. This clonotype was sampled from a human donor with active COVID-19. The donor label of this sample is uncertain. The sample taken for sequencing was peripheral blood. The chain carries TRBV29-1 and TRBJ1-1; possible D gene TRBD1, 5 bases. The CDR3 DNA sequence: TGCAGCGCACCTGCCTCAGGGATGACTGAAGCTTTCTTT. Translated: CSAPASGMTEAFF.